Below, one TCR beta chain is given with its context. Its target is unknown. The time point is: patch test 2, 6 weeks after DPC sensitization. Described treatment: therapeutic diphenylcyclopropenone sensitization with weekly scalp DPC. This entry comes from a study of human T cells and chemical hapten exposure. At the level of the study: Diphenylcyclopropenone was administered weekly to the scalp of patients throughout the roughly 25-week study.

One entry per CDR3 protein results from TCRdb running MiXCR on the RACE reads. The top ten clones hold approximately 2.3% of a sample with approximately 80,000 distinct CDR3 sequences, about 10% of them seen once. The germline CDR1 and CDR2 sequences are SQVTM and ANQGSEA. The length of the CDR3 is 12 residues. J was trimmed by 5 bases and V by 7 bases; bases with no gene match: 5. Study-wide findings and caveats: Significantly greater numbers of large CDR3 similarity clusters came from expanded TCRs than from controls. With patch test score, the counts of PT1 expanded TCRs showed a positive correlation. No alteration of TCRs above 1 in 1000 frequency was seen with DPC sensitization.

The rearrangement uses TRBV29-1 and TRBJ2-1; 7 bases align to TRBD1. The starting material was whole blood, obtained in connection with sensitization to the hapten diphenylcyclopropenone (DPC). The receptor comes from a woman younger than 45 with alopecia areata. Some clones in this sample may be carry-over from other donors' samples. This CDR3 reads CSGTTGNNEQFF. Here the CDR3 DNA reads TGCAGCGGTACGACAGGGAACAATGAGCAGTTCTTC.